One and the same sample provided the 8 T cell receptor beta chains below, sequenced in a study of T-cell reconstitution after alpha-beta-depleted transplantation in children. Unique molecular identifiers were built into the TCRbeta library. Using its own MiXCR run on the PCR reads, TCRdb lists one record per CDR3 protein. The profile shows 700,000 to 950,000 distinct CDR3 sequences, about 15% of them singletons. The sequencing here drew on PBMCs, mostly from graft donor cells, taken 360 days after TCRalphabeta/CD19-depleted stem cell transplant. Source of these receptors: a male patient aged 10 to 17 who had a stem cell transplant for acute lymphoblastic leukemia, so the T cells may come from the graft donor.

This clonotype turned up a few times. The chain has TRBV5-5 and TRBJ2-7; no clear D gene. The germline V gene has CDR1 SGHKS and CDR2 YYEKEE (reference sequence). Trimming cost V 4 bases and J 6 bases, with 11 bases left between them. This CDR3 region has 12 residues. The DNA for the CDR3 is TGTGCCAGCAGCGACCTAGTACTCGAGCAGTACTTC. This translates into CASSDLVLEQYF.

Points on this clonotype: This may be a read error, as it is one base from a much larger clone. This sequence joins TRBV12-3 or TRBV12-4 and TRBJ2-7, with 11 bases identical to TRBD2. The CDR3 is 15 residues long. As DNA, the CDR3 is TGTGCCAGCAGCGGGGGACTAGCGGCCTCCTGCGAGCAGTACTTC. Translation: CASSGGLAASCEQYF.

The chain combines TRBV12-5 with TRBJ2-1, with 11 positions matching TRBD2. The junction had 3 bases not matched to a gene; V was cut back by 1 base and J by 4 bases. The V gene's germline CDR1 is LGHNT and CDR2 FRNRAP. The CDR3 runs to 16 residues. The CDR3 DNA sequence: TGTGCTAGTGGTTTGGGACTAGCGGGAACGTACAATGAGCAGTTCTTC. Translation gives CASGLGLAGTYNEQFF.

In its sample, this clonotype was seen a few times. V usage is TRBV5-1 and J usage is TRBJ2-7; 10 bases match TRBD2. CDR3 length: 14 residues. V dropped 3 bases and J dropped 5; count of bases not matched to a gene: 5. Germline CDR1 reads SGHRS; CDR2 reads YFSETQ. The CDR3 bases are TGCGCCAGCAGCTCGGGACTAGCGATCGACGAGCAGTACTTC. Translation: CASSSGLAIDEQYF.

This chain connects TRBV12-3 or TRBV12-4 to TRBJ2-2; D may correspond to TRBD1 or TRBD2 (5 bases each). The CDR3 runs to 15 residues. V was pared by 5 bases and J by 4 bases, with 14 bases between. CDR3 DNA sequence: TGTGCCAGCAGTCAGAGGGGTGGGGGCACCGGGGAGCTGTTTTTT. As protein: CASSQRGGGTGELFF.

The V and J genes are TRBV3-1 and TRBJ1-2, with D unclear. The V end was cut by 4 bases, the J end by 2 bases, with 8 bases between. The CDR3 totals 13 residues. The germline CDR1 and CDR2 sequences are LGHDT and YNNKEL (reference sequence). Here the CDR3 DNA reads TGTGCCAGCAGCCTTACACCAAACTATGGCTACACCTTC. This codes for CASSLTPNYGYTF.

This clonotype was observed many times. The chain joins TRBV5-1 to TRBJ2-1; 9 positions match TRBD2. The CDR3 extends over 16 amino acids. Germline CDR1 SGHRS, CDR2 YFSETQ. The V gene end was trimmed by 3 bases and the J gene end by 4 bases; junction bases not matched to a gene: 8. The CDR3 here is CASSSISGSAYNEQFF. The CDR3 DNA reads TGCGCCAGCAGCTCCATTAGCGGGAGCGCATACAATGAGCAGTTCTTC.

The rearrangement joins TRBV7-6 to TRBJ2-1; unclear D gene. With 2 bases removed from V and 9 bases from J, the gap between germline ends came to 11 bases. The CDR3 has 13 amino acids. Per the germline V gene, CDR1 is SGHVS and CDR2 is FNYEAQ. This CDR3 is CASSLLFPSEQFF. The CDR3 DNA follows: TGTGCCAGCAGCTTATTGTTCCCCTCTGAGCAGTTCTTC.